This T cell receptor (beta chain) is from a study of blood T cells in healthy people across ages. The CDR3 is 13 amino acids. V was clipped by 5 bases and J by 4 bases; unmatched bases: 2. The V gene's germline CDR1 is DFQATT and CDR2 SNEGSKA (reference sequence). The use of a sample-barcoded 5' primer and a J-beta primer mix characterized a second PCR of about 7 to 12 cycles. TCRdb re-called the 5' RACE reads through MiXCR, storing one row per CDR3 protein. Of roughly 1,800,000 distinct CDR3 sequences listed, roughly 52% were seen once; the top ten hold less than 2.5%. The clonotype was recovered from a woman aged 40 to 49 in good health. Sequenced: blood. V is TRBV20-1 and J is TRBJ2-7; 13 bases match TRBD2. Written as DNA, the CDR3 is TGCAGTGCTCCGACTAGCGGGGGGTACGAGCAGTACTTC. It is translated as CSAPTSGGYEQYF.